These 21 T cell receptor beta chains were sequenced from one sample in a study of OX40 agonist ivuxolimab in advanced cancers. Produced via immunoSEQ multiplex PCR; TCRdb's table is partial and in-frame only. The sample holds about 36,000 clones; roughly 90% are singletons and the top ten take 3.5% to 5%. Material: CD4+ or CD8+ T cells sorted from blood, obtained in a trial of the OX40 agonist ivuxolimab. The receptors here all came from an adult with an advanced solid tumor such as melanoma, head and neck, liver or kidney cancer.

This clone appeared once. This chain uses TRBV11-2 with TRBJ2-5, with D hard to call. Trimming removed 1 base at V and 2 bases at J, with 5 bases between. The CDR3 extends over 13 amino acids. Germline V gene lookup returns CDR1 SGHAT and CDR2 FQNNGV. DNA of the CDR3: TGTGCCAGCAGCTTAGCGGCACAAGAGACCCAGTACTTC. Residues: CASSLAAQETQYF.

CDR3 sequence: CASSGQTSGANVLTF. The CDR3 nucleotides are TGTGCCAGCAGCGGACAGACCTCTGGGGCCAACGTCCTGACTTTC. The J gene is TRBJ2-6, the V gene TRBV6-6; TRBD1 might be the D (6 bases). This CDR3 contains 15 residues. Germline CDR1 reads MNHNY; CDR2 reads SVGAGI (reference sequence). The ends were cut back, 6 bases at V and 0 bases at J, with 9 bases in the middle.

The gene calls are TRBV5-1 and TRBJ2-7; D may be TRBD2 (6 bases). Trimming shortened V by 5 bases and J by 5 bases, and 14 bases separated the two germline ends. This CDR3 has 13 residues. From germline, CDR1 is SGHRS and CDR2 YFSETQ. CDR3 amino acids: CASRGRGYDEQYF. The DNA for the CDR3 is TGCGCCAGCAGAGGGCGGGGTTACGACGAGCAGTACTTC. Filled out from reference TRBV5-1 and TRBJ2-7, the complete variable domain reads KAGVTQTPRYLIKTRGQQVTLSCSPISGHRSVSWYQQTPGQGLQFLFEYFSETQRNKGNFPGRFSGRQFSNSRSEMNVSTLELGDSALYLCASRGRGYDEQYFGPGTRLTVT.

The CDR3 DNA sequence: TGTGCCAGCAGCGTAAGTCCCCGCCGCACAGATACGCAGTATTTT. Amino acid sequence: CASSVSPRRTDTQYF. This rearrangement joins TRBV9 to TRBJ2-3; D gene ambiguous. Germline-derived CDR1 and CDR2 are SGDLS and YYNGEE. Trimming removed 1 base at V and 1 base at J, with 10 bases between. The CDR3 sequence is 15 residues long. The full variable domain, with the rest looked up from reference TRBV9 and TRBJ2-3, is DSGVTQTPKHLITATGQRVTLRCSPRSGDLSVYWYQQSLDQGLQFLIQYYNGEERAKGNILERFSAQQFPDLHSELNLSSLELGDSALYFCASSVSPRRTDTQYFGPGTRLTVL.

The chain joins TRBV9 to TRBJ2-5; D may be TRBD1 (6 bases). V lost 5 bases and J 5 bases, leaving 13 bases between the germline ends. Germline V gene data show CDR1 as SGDLS and CDR2 as YYNGEE. CDR3 length: 13 residues. CDR3 nucleotide sequence: TGTGCCAGCAGTAGACAGGCGAGGGAGACCCAGTACTTC. Its translation: CASSRQARETQYF.

The chain recombines TRBV15 with TRBJ2-5; the match to TRBD1 covers 8 bases. The J segment lost 5 bases and the V segment lost 2 bases, leaving 4 bases of the junction unmatched. The V gene's germline CDR1 is LNHNV and CDR2 YYDKDF (reference sequence). The length of the CDR3 is 14 residues. CDR3 nucleotide sequence: TGTGCCACCAGCAGAAGGACAGGGCTGGAGACCCAGTACTTC. Residues: CATSRRTGLETQYF.

The chain employs TRBV30 and TRBJ1-2; no definite D call. The ends were cut back, 2 bases at V and 5 bases at J, with 15 bases in the middle. This CDR3 region has 14 residues. Germline lookup yields CDR1 GTSNPN and CDR2 SVGIG (reference sequence). CDR3 bases: TGTGCCTGGAGTAAGGGAAATTCCAAGTATGGCTACACCTTC. It encodes CAWSKGNSKYGYTF. The full variable domain, rest sourced from reference TRBV30 and TRBJ1-2, is SQTIHQWPATLVQPVGSPLSLECTVEGTSNPNLYWYRQAAGRGLQLLFYSVGIGQISSEVPQNLSASRPQDRQFILSSKKLLLSDSGFYLCAWSKGNSKYGYTFGSGTRLTVV.

The chain recombines TRBV18 with TRBJ2-3; D possibly corresponds to TRBD1 (6 bases). Trimming removed 5 bases from V and 2 bases from J, with 17 bases in between. The CDR3 extends over 16 amino acids. The germline V gene encodes CDR1 KGHSH and CDR2 LQKENI. The CDR3 spells CASSSGVWGHTDTQYF. The CDR3 region has the DNA TGTGCCAGCTCATCCGGTGTCTGGGGACACACAGATACGCAGTATTTT.

With regard to this clone: Distinct nucleotide sequences in the sample also encode this CDR3. V is TRBV6-6 and J is TRBJ2-2; 11 nucleotides match TRBD2. The J segment lost 2 bases and the V segment lost 5 bases, leaving 1 base of the junction unmatched. Per the germline V gene, CDR1 is MNHNY and CDR2 is SVGAGI (reference sequence). This CDR3 is built from 15 residues. CDR3 amino acids: CASSTSGGNTGELFF. CDR3 sequence (DNA): TGTGCCAGCAGTACTAGCGGGGGTAACACCGGGGAGCTGTTTTTT.

Remarks on this clone: At the DNA level, this CDR3 is encoded by other sequences in the same sample as well. This sequence joins TRBV4-2 and TRBJ1-6; D is uncertain. Per the germline V gene, CDR1 is LGHNA and CDR2 is YNFKEQ. The CDR3 loop spans 15 amino acids. Trimming took off 2 bases at V and 7 bases at J, with 12 bases between the two ends. Here the CDR3 reads CASSQTRQINSPLHF. DNA of the CDR3: TGTGCCAGCAGCCAAACACGGCAGATCAATTCACCCCTCCACTTT.

The rearrangement joins TRBV5-1 to TRBJ2-1, with TRBD2 matching 8 bases. Trimming removed 2 bases from V and 5 bases from J; junction bases left unmatched: 6. The CDR3 totals 15 residues. Germline-derived CDR1 and CDR2 are SGHRS and YFSETQ. CDR3 protein: CASSFQSGGHNEQFF. The CDR3 region has the DNA TGCGCCAGCAGCTTCCAAAGCGGGGGCCACAATGAGCAGTTCTTC.

The V gene is TRBV5-5, the J gene TRBJ1-2, with D tentatively TRBD1 (5 bases). The CDR3 contains 13 residues. The V end lost 1 base, the J end lost 7 bases, and 11 bases lay between the germline ends. CDR1 SGHKS and CDR2 YYEKEE come from the germline V gene (reference sequence). CDR3 nucleotide sequence: TGTGCCAGCAGCTTGATCAGGGAGTTTGGCTACACCTTC. This gives the protein CASSLIREFGYTF.

The V call is TRBV5-1, the J call TRBJ1-1; TRBD1 agrees at 8 bases. V lost 6 bases and J lost 3; bases outside the gene matches: 10. This CDR3 region has 15 residues. Germline V gives CDR1 SGHRS, CDR2 YFSETQ. The CDR3 DNA reads as TGCGCCAGCACCCCCTCGGGACAGGTCTACACTGAAGCTTTCTTT. This gives the protein CASTPSGQVYTEAFF.

V is TRBV28 and J is TRBJ1-2; 10 nucleotides align to TRBD1. The length of the CDR3 is 15 residues. CDR1 is MDHEN and CDR2 is SYDVKM in the germline V gene. The V segment lost 3 bases and the J segment 8 bases; nucleotides outside the gene matches: 9. CDR3 DNA sequence: TGTGCCAGCAGTTTTAGAAGACAGGGGGCGGGAGGCTACACCTTC. Its translation is CASSFRRQGAGGYTF.

The chain employs TRBV5-5 and TRBJ1-2; TRBD1 agrees at 7 bases. V gave up 4 bases and J gave up 9 bases; unmatched junction bases: 15. The CDR3 loop spans 15 amino acids. CDR1 is SGHKS and CDR2 is YYEKEE in the germline V gene (reference sequence). CDR3 sequence (DNA): TGTGCCAGCAGCCCTCGGGACAGAAATATGGTTAGCTACACCTTC. Translated, it gives CASSPRDRNMVSYTF.

J is TRBJ2-6 and V is TRBV18, with unresolved D. There are 13 residues in the CDR3. CDR1 KGHSH and CDR2 LQKENI come from the germline V gene. The germline V and J ends were trimmed by 6 bases and 0 bases, with 3 bases remaining between them. For the CDR3, the DNA is TGTGCCAGCTCGACCTCTGGGGCCAACGTCCTGACTTTC. Its protein product is CASSTSGANVLTF.

The chain uses TRBV10-2 and TRBJ1-3; 12 bases align to TRBD1. The CDR3 sequence is 15 residues long. The junction had 4 bases not matched to a gene; V was cut back by 7 bases and J by 3 bases. Per germline, CDR1 WSHSY and CDR2 SAAADI. CDR3 sequence: CASTGTGGFGNTIYF. CDR3 DNA: TGCGCCAGCACCGGGACAGGGGGCTTTGGAAACACCATATATTTT.

The chain joins TRBV28 to TRBJ2-6; 9 bases match TRBD1. This CDR3 spans 18 amino acids. With V trimmed by 6 bases and J by 0 bases, 9 bases remained unmatched. The germline V gene encodes CDR1 MDHEN and CDR2 SYDVKM. The CDR3 loop reads CASRLKGQGPSGANVLTF. As DNA, the CDR3 is TGTGCCAGCAGACTAAAGGGACAGGGCCCCTCTGGGGCCAACGTCCTGACTTTC. Complete variable domain (other parts from reference TRBV28 and TRBJ2-6): DVKVTQSSRYLVKRTGEKVFLECVQDMDHENMFWYRQDPGLGLRLIYFSYDVKMKEKGDIPEGYSVSREKKERFSLILESASTNQTSMYLCASRLKGQGPSGANVLTFGAGSRLTVL.

CDR3 DNA: TGCGCCAGCAGCTCTAGCGGGAGGGCCCAAAGCTCCTACAATGAGCAGTTCTTC. This encodes CASSSSGRAQSSYNEQFF. The chain has TRBV5-1 and TRBJ2-1; TRBD2 matches at 12 bases. Trimming cost V 3 bases and J 0 bases; bases outside gene matches: 7. CDR3 size: 18 residues. Germline values: CDR1 SGHRS, CDR2 YFSETQ.

The chain links TRBV2 to TRBJ1-5; D is unresolved. The CDR3 runs to 13 residues. Per the germline V gene, CDR1 is SNHLY and CDR2 is FYNNEI. V lost 3 bases, J lost 3 bases, and 6 bases lay in between. CDR3: CASSDRLNQPQHF. The CDR3, as DNA: TGTGCCAGCAGTGACAGACTCAATCAGCCCCAGCATTTT.

This chain uses TRBV19 with TRBJ1-5; D uncertain. This CDR3 is built from 15 residues. Deletions cut 1 base from V and 4 bases from J, with 11 bases between. CDR1 and CDR2 (germline): LNHDA, SQIVND (reference sequence). CDR3 nucleotides: TGTGCCAGTAGTATAGTATACCCCGAAAATCAGCCCCAGCATTTT. Encoded protein: CASSIVYPENQPQHF.